This is a list of T cell receptor beta chains from one sample in a study of blood T cell repertoires in COVID-19. Repertoires were generated with immunoSEQ multiplex PCR, while TCRdb's copy carries only in-frame clones and drops some. Of roughly 200,000 clones in the sample, 80% to 90% were seen once. The sample comprised PBMCs or T cells enriched from blood (not recorded which). Every receptor here comes from a woman in her forties with acute COVID-19. Each CDR3 is given without its conserved first and last residue. Fields, in order: clone size, V gene, J gene, CDR3 protein. Part of the rows lack a size; the others show once, few, many or a class for expanded clones.

.,TRBV3-1/TRBV3-2,TRBJ1-2,ASSQEGGQGHGYT
.,TRBV24-1,TRBJ1-2,ATSDLYGYT
.,TRBV29-1,TRBJ1-2,SVAHGGDHNYGYT
.,TRBV12-3/TRBV12-4,TRBJ1-2,ASSLGANYGYT
.,TRBV27,TRBJ1-3,ASSPAALSGNTIY
.,TRBV7-9,TRBJ2-5,ASSLAGGRETQY
.,TRBV7-9,TRBJ1-4,ASSFGGFGALGEKLF
.,TRBV11-3,TRBJ2-5,ASSIGIAGEGGETQY
.,TRBV13,TRBJ1-2,ASSPDGGYGYT
.,TRBV27,TRBJ2-6,ASSSVVGTSFSGANVLT
.,TRBV18,TRBJ2-3,ASSLSGGATDTQY
.,TRBV19,TRBJ1-5,ASSNGQGRNRVNQPQH
.,TRBV2,TRBJ2-3,ASSDWLAGTDTQY
.,TRBV5-6,TRBJ2-7,ASSLVGQELEQY
.,TRBV6-1,TRBJ2-7,ASSEGRLAGYEQY
.,TRBV5-1,TRBJ2-1,ASSLGGHNEQF
.,TRBV7-8,TRBJ1-1,ASSYQDREAF
.,TRBV15,TRBJ1-2,ATSDRRQGAYYGYT
.,TRBV5-4,TRBJ2-1,ASVRELEGAQF
.,TRBV5-1,TRBJ2-1,ASSRISGGLDEQF
.,TRBV2,TRBJ2-3,ASTPEIAGGHTDTQY
.,TRBV29-1,TRBJ1-1,SVSGRGGGTEAF
few,TRBV3-1/TRBV3-2,TRBJ1-3,ASSHGNTIY
.,TRBV7-8,TRBJ1-2,ASSSEGKASHYGYT
.,TRBV7-3,TRBJ2-7,ASSYAGGEQY
.,TRBV19,TRBJ2-6,ASSGRGFGANVLT
few,TRBV30,TRBJ1-1,AWSATGVIAEAF